This TCR beta chain was profiled in a study of T cell repertoires in cytomegalovirus infection. Study background: CMV infection together with matching HLA type was indicated by public TCR beta signatures.

One entry per CDR3 protein, called by TCRdb with MiXCR from the reads. The sample gives under 150,000 distinct CDR3 sequences, more than 7% of which show up once; 10% is in the top ten. Study-wide findings and caveats: Totalled public TCR beta family frequency picked out people who carried CMV plus the relevant HLA. HLA-C-restricted TCR beta clonotypes specific for CMV led the ex vivo response.

This clonotype appeared many times. Its antigen is unknown. Sequences were obtained from PBMCs. The TCR comes from a human donor in good health (CMV status not recorded). Some clones in this sample may be carry-over from other donors' samples.

CDR3 in amino acids: CASSFVGNTDTQYF. CDR3 nucleotides: TGTGCCAGCAGTTTCGTAGGGAACACAGATACGCAGTATTTT. This sequence joins TRBV28 and TRBJ2-3; no definite D call. The CDR3 spans 14 residues. The V end was cut by 3 bases, the J end by 2 bases, with 9 bases between. Germline V gene data show CDR1 as MDHEN and CDR2 as SYDVKM. The variable domain in full, with the rest retrieved from reference TRBV28 and TRBJ2-3, is DVKVTQSSRYLVKRTGEKVFLECVQDMDHENMFWYRQDPGLGLRLIYFSYDVKMKEKGDIPEGYSVSREKKERFSLILESASTNQTSMYLCASSFVGNTDTQYFGPGTRLTVL.